The 19 T cell receptor beta chains below were found in one sample sequenced in a study of regulatory T cells in long-lasting Graves disease. Libraries of TCR beta came from iRepertoire HTBI primers plus Arm-PCR of CDR3 regions. MiXCR was run by TCRdb on the multiplex PCR reads, yielding one entry per CDR3 protein. The sample lists approximately 230,000 distinct CDR3 sequences, about a sixth seen once, with 22% in the top ten. The time point here: newly diagnosed GD, antithyroid drugs for less than 3 months. After RNA was extracted from PBMCs, the TCR library was made from it. This material consisted of peripheral blood mononuclear cells (PBMCs), taken at new diagnosis, from a patient treated with antithyroid drugs. The receptors were sampled from a female donor with Graves disease.

This clonotype came up many times. The chain couples TRBV19 to TRBJ2-1; D gene ambiguous. V dropped 3 bases and J dropped 0 bases, with 12 bases sitting between them. This CDR3 is 16 amino acids long. The germline V gene encodes CDR1 LNHDA and CDR2 SQIVND (reference sequence). The CDR3 loop is CASSILAASSYNEQFF. The CDR3 DNA sequence: TGTGCCAGTAGTATTCTCGCGGCCAGCTCCTACAATGAGCAGTTCTTC.

The chain links TRBV19 to TRBJ2-7; 14 nucleotides align to TRBD2. This CDR3 contains 16 residues. The V gene end was trimmed by 4 bases and the J gene end by 3 bases; junction bases not matched to a gene: 5. The germline V gene has CDR1 LNHDA and CDR2 SQIVND (reference sequence). CDR3 residues: CASSTPGTSGSYEQYF. CDR3 coding DNA: TGTGCCAGTAGTACCCCGGGGACTAGCGGGAGCTACGAGCAGTACTTC.

This clonotype was seen repeatedly, ten times or more. J is TRBJ2-1 and V is TRBV11-2; D possibly matches TRBD1 or TRBD2 (6 bases each). The CDR3 loop spans 15 amino acids. Between the trimmed V and J ends, which lost 5 bases and 6 bases, there was a span of 17 bases. The germline gives CDR1 SGHAT, CDR2 FQNNGV. CDR3 loop: CASSPPGGLSNEQFF. The CDR3 DNA sequence: TGTGCCAGCAGCCCCCCCGGGGGCCTTAGCAATGAGCAGTTCTTC.

As for this clonotype: A much larger clone differs from this one at a single base, so this may be a read error. The chain joins TRBV11-2 to TRBJ2-7; unclear D gene. The germline V gene encodes CDR1 SGHAT and CDR2 FQNNGV. This CDR3 has 11 residues. CDR3 sequence reads: CASGFAYEQYF. Written as DNA, the CDR3 is TGTGCCAGCGGCTTTGCCTACGAGCAGTACTTC. Full variable domain (remainder filled in from reference TRBV11-2 and TRBJ2-7): EAGVAQSPRYKIIEKRQSVAFWCNPISGHATLYWYQQILGQGPKLLIQFQNNGVVDDSQLPKDRFSAERLKGVDSTLKIQPAKLEDSAVYLCASGFAYEQYFGPGTRLTVT.

This clonotype occurred many times. The chain combines TRBV7-3 with TRBJ2-2; D is ambiguous. This CDR3 has 15 amino acids. Trimming shortened V by 3 bases and J by 5 bases, and 13 bases separated the two germline ends. Germline V gene data show CDR1 as SGHTA and CDR2 as FQGTGA. For the CDR3, the DNA is TGTGCCAGCAGCTTGGTTGGCGCGAGAACCGGGGAGCTGTTTTTT. Amino acids: CASSLVGARTGELFF.

There are many counts of this clonotype. The V and J genes are TRBV2 and TRBJ1-5; D is unclear. Looked up from germline, CDR1 is SNHLY and CDR2 is FYNNEI. Trimming took off 1 base at V and 1 base at J, with 5 bases between the two ends. CDR3 length equals 14 residues. CDR3 loop: CASSEGVSNQPQHF. DNA for the CDR3: TGTGCCAGCAGTGAAGGGGTCAGCAATCAGCCCCAGCATTTT.

The chain employs TRBV11-3 and TRBJ2-7; D ambiguous. The germline V and J ends were trimmed by 4 bases and 2 bases, with 9 bases remaining between them. This CDR3 has 13 amino acids. Germline assignment: CDR1 SGHNT and CDR2 YENEEA. Here the CDR3 reads CASSSAAAYEQYF. CDR3 DNA sequence: TGTGCCAGCAGCTCGGCCGCCGCCTACGAGCAGTACTTC.

The sample holds many counts of this clonotype. The chain combines TRBV12-3 or TRBV12-4 with TRBJ2-5; 8 nucleotides align to TRBD2. V lost 8 bases to trimming and J lost 1 base; unmatched junction nucleotides: 6. The CDR3 runs 14 residues. The CDR3 nucleotides read TGTGCCAGCGCCCGACTAGCGATCCAAGAGACCCAGTACTTC. Protein sequence: CASARLAIQETQYF.

This clonotype was counted ten times or more. The chain links TRBV12-3 or TRBV12-4 to TRBJ2-3; D might be TRBD2 (6 bases). The CDR3 loop spans 13 amino acids. V was shortened by 6 bases and J by 4 bases, with 11 bases between the two germline ends. CDR3 bases: TGTGCCAGCAGCTTCGGGAGAGCAGATACGCAGTATTTT. Translated: CASSFGRADTQYF.

There are a few counts of this clonotype. This may be a read error, as it is one base from a much larger clone. This is likely a read error, given that the CDR3 carries no conserved phenylalanine or tryptophan at its end. This chain links TRBV28 with TRBJ2-3; no definite D call. Looked up from germline, CDR1 is MDHEN and CDR2 is SYDVKM. Trimming left V 4 bases short and J 2 bases short, with 13 bases between. CDR3 size: 15 residues. The DNA for the CDR3 is TGTGCCAGCAGTTCTCCGACGAGGTCCACAGATACGCAGTATCTT. This gives the protein CASSSPTRSTDTQYL.

In its sample, this clonotype was seen a few times. CDR3 nucleotide sequence: TGTGCCAGCAGCTTCGGGACTAGCAATAATGAGCAGTTCTTC. Translated: CASSFGTSNNEQFF. The chain links TRBV5-5 to TRBJ2-1; TRBD2 matches at 9 bases. Losses at the gene ends were 2 bases for V and 7 bases for J; bases not matched to a gene: 4. CDR3 length equals 14 residues. CDR1 and CDR2 (germline): SGHKS, YYEKEE (reference sequence).

This sequence joins TRBV5-8 and TRBJ1-5, with D perhaps matching TRBD1 (6 bases). The CDR3 extends over 17 amino acids. The germline V gene encodes CDR1 SGHTS and CDR2 YDEGEE. Trimming took off 2 bases at V and 2 bases at J, with 17 bases between the two ends. CDR3 loop: CASSFAGAGLGNQPQHF. Here the CDR3 DNA reads TGTGCCAGCAGCTTCGCGGGGGCCGGACTCGGCAATCAGCCCCAGCATTTT.

This clonotype has ten or more counts. J is TRBJ1-6 and V is TRBV30, with D uncertain. The CDR3 extends over 16 amino acids. Per the germline V gene, CDR1 is GTSNPN and CDR2 is SVGIG (reference sequence). Trimming took off 7 bases at V and 0 bases at J, with 16 bases between the two ends. The CDR3 protein is CASSQDSSSYNSPLHF. CDR3 DNA: TGTGCCTCCTCCCAGGACTCGAGCTCCTATAATTCACCCCTCCACTTT.

This clonotype was seen at least ten times. The chain joins TRBV6-9 to TRBJ1-5, with 8 bases aligning to TRBD1. Germline V lookup: CDR1 MNHGY, CDR2 SVAAGI. CDR3 size: 16 residues. The junction had 10 bases not matched to a gene; V was cut back by 2 bases and J by 7 bases. For the CDR3, the DNA is TGTGCCAGCAGTTATCGAGGGACAGGACCTAGGCAGCCCCAGCATTTT. As protein: CASSYRGTGPRQPQHF.

CDR3 residues: CASSALGGKGTQYF. CDR3 DNA sequence: TGTGCCAGCAGCGCCCTAGGGGGGAAGGGGACCCAGTACTTC. This chain uses TRBV9 with TRBJ2-5, with D perhaps given as TRBD1 or TRBD2 (6 bases each). CDR1 SGDLS and CDR2 YYNGEE come from the germline V gene. V shed 3 bases and J shed 7 bases, with 16 bases lying between them. CDR3 length equals 14 residues.

At least ten counts were recorded for this clonotype. The genes are TRBV28 and TRBJ2-7; D is undetermined. The CDR3 runs 11 residues. CDR1 and CDR2 (germline): MDHEN, SYDVKM. V shed 6 bases and J shed 3 bases, with 6 bases lying between them. CDR3 protein: CASRVDYEQYF. The CDR3 DNA reads as TGTGCCAGCAGGGTTGACTACGAGCAGTACTTC.

Remarks on this clonotype: This may come from a read error, since a much larger clone is one base off. The genes are TRBV18 and TRBJ1-4; 9 nucleotides align to TRBD1. The junction had 11 bases not matched to a gene; V was cut back by 11 bases and J by 7 bases. Germline V lookup: CDR1 KGHSH, CDR2 LQKENI. The CDR3 loop spans 14 amino acids. CDR3 sequence reads: CAGGPGQGGEKLFF. Here the CDR3 DNA reads TGTGCCGGCGGCCCGGGACAGGGAGGTGAAAAACTGTTTTTT.

The chain employs TRBV30 and TRBJ2-1; 7 bases agree with TRBD1. Germline CDR1 reads GTSNPN; CDR2 reads SVGIG (reference sequence). V was clipped by 5 bases and J by 6 bases; unmatched bases: 1. The CDR3 consists of 11 residues. The CDR3: CAWAGGNEQFF. CDR3 in DNA: TGTGCCTGGGCAGGGGGCAATGAGCAGTTCTTC.

This clonotype is a singleton in its sample. The V gene is TRBV20-1, the J gene TRBJ1-2; D ambiguous. Germline loops: CDR1 DFQATT, CDR2 SNEGSKA (reference sequence). The CDR3 runs 15 residues. Between the trimmed V and J ends, which lost 0 bases and 1 base, there was a span of 12 bases. The CDR3: CSARDQGWGNYGYTF. In DNA form, the CDR3 reads TGCAGTGCTAGAGATCAAGGGTGGGGTAACTATGGCTACACCTTC.